Sequencing of this T cell receptor (beta chain) was carried out in a study of shared clonotypes between healthy human individuals (dated by TCRdb to 2018 to 2021). At the level of the whole study: A few men and a couple of women, aged 18 to 49 years, made up the cohort. Per donor, leukapheresis produced somewhere between about 0.94 and 8.9 billion PBMCs. To increase sequencing depth and limit assay-specific biases, different laboratories used diverse techniques to prepare libraries and sequence TCR repertoires. Blood TCR repertoires of four to six healthy adults were deeply sequenced to estimate repertoire size and the extent of clonotype sharing between individuals.

Healthy HIV-negative adults with no recently reported acute infections or vaccinations were included as donors. Every donor was a Caucasian adult residing in Nashville, Tennessee, USA. For unsorted samples, some 90 million PBMCs were counted and genomic DNA was extracted with the QIAamp DNA Blood Mini kit. After blood collection by leukapheresis, PBMCs were isolated using Ficoll-Histopaque density gradient centrifugation and then cryopreserved in the vapor phase of liquid nitrogen. Only one count was recorded for this clone. Its recognized antigen is unknown. Base qualities are not provided; no much larger clone lies one nucleotide away. Using the deep immunoSEQ assay, TCR CDR3 regions were amplified from genomic DNA by multiplex PCR. Genomic DNA extracted from each cell subset was distributed evenly over all wells of several immunoSEQ 96-well plates, and each plate served as one replicate. For unsorted PBMC, each replicate PCR was loaded with about 270 ng genomic DNA, equivalent to about 30,000 T cell genomes. Unsorted PBMC genomic DNA was sequenced across ten immunoSEQ deep assay plates. Purified libraries were measured with a Qubit 3.0 fluorometer, size-checked on a Bioanalyzer 2100, and measured again with the KAPA Library Quantification kit. Every immunoSEQ 96-well plate was sequenced on a dedicated single-read 150-cycle Illumina NextSeq 550 flow cell. Under the source paper's analysis protocol: Because the immunoSEQ output included only junctional sequences and no quality scores, the filtering could not be the same as the filtering used for full-length reads. To assign V/J genes and CDR3, sequences were annotated using PyIR, a Python wrapper for IgBLAST v1.9, with IMGT germline references. Reads with weak V/J assignments (E-value above 1e-6), missing CDR3, stop codons, out-of-frame junctions, or ambiguous translated residues were removed. A V3J clonotype was defined by an identical inferred V gene, J gene, and CDR3 amino acid sequence. The percentage overlap between two repertoires was calculated by dividing the number of shared unique clonotypes by the size of the smaller repertoire. Richness of each repertoire was evaluated using RTK rarefaction, the Chao1 estimator, and Recon v2.1 estimates of unobserved clonotypes. TCRdb provides this immuneACCESS table in a form limited to in-frame rearrangements. Some clones are lacking; in checked studies, under half of them reflect an unresolved V gene, and why the rest are absent is not known. The V and J calls and clone size are taken from that table; D and trimming were inferred from the DNA. The sample table records 400,000 to 550,000 clones; around three quarters of these occur just once. Of the sample, about 12% falls within the top ten clones.

From cysteine to phenylalanine, the CDR3 is 16 amino acids long. CDR3 DNA is the only sequence kept; it has 48 bases, read in frame from the first base. From the germline V gene, CDR1 is SQVTM and CDR2 is ANQGSEA. V loses 5 bases of germline sequence and J loses 1 base, and the interval between the two ends is 19 bases. General study outcomes and caveats: The small number of donors limited the genetic and exposure-history diversity represented. Pairwise subsampling led to the expectation that sequencing depth would affect the degree of clonotype sharing among donors. Sampling was restricted to blood, and TCR repertoires in tissue are likely to differ from TCR repertoires in blood.

Source material: PBMCs. The receptor chain draws on TRBV29-1 and TRBJ2-3; TRBD1 is perhaps the D gene, given 6 matching bases. This sequence was found in a woman between 35 and 50 years old in good health. Some clones in this sample may be carry-over from other donors' samples. The CDR3 reads CSVLGQLGRGTDTQYF. The bases are TGCAGCGTTCTTGGACAGTTGGGGCGAGGCACAGATACGCAGTATTTT.